This T cell receptor (beta chain) originates from a study of PD-1 blockade in classical Hodgkin lymphoma (dated by TCRdb to 2020 to 2021). Broadly, across the study: Nivolumab dosing was 3 mg/kg intravenously every 2 weeks, continuing until either disease progression or unacceptable toxicity. A peripheral blood immune signature of response to PD-1 blockade in classical Hodgkin lymphoma was defined using TCR beta sequencing and CyTOF. Results the study describes overall, beyond this receptor: Trial patients with a complete response had baseline diversity similar to that of newly diagnosed patients, while partial responders and progressors had significantly lower diversity. The study covered only a single clinical trial cohort, and the causes of the repertoire differences, possibly disease activity or prior therapy, were still not defined. Baseline TCR diversity was reported to be lower in newly diagnosed patients than in healthy donors and to be lower still in relapsed/refractory patients. Diversity was lower in patients who began nivolumab less than 1 year after ASCT, so these patients were left out of later analyses to avoid confounding by immune reconstitution. By C4D1, a significant rise was seen in CD4+ TCR diversity but not in CD8+ TCR diversity (p=0.0027 vs p=0.16), and the rise was most apparent among complete responders (p=0.02).

Details on this clone: Its antigen specificity is not known. No per-base quality is available; no much larger clone lies one base away.

Genomic DNA was extracted with the Qiagen DNeasy kit from unsorted PBMCs and from negatively selected CD4+ and CD8+ fractions. TCR beta CDR3 regions were subjected to amplification by immunoSEQ multiplex PCR with primers that anneal to V and J segments. A synthetic immune receptor repertoire was used to minimize amplification bias, and any residual bias was removed computationally once sequencing was done. For the original study's pipeline: Custom Python scripts were used to quantify repertoire diversity as the Shannon entropy index. Unsorted, CD4+ and CD8+ repertoires were analyzed separately, except in combined analyses where CD4+ and CD8+ sequences were merged in silico. Clonal expansion was defined as at least a 2-fold frequency increase after treatment relative to C1D1, with a pseudocount of 0.5 for undetected baseline clones. Singleton clones were defined as clones with 0 or 1 copy at C1D1, and non-singleton clones were defined as clones with 2 or more copies. Clones expanded in unsorted samples were annotated as CD4+, CD8+ or unknown by matching protein sequences in sorted samples from the same patient. Diversity changes from C1D1 to C4D1 were tested in paired samples using Wilcoxon tests. The table comes from immuneACCESS by way of TCRdb, which keeps in-frame sequences with V and J called. Part of the clones is missing from these tables; in studies checked, under half for an unresolved V gene and the rest for unknown reasons. The V and J calls and clone size are taken from that table; D and trimming were inferred from the DNA. Within this sample are about 25,000 clones, with 80% to 85% of them counted one time only. About 3.1% of the sample goes to the ten largest clones.

V lost 6 bases and J lost 6 bases; the stretch between them is 20 bases long. The CDR3 runs 15 amino acids, cysteine and phenylalanine included. The kept DNA is CDR3 alone, 45 bases in frame from the first base. The germline V gene yields MNHNS for CDR1 and SASEGT for CDR2. According to the study, the label for this sample's time point signals: cycle 4 day 1 (C4D1), after more than 5 weeks of nivolumab. All trial patients had relapsed after autologous stem cell transplantation, with cohorts A, B and C differing in prior brentuximab vedotin exposure. A Miltenyi CD4+ T cell isolation kit was used for magnetic negative selection to purify CD4+ T cells from thawed PBMCs. A total of around 59 patients with relapsed/refractory classical Hodgkin lymphoma made up the trial cohort, and each patient's best overall response was complete response, partial response or progressive disease. Trial patients were treated with single-agent nivolumab in the multi-cohort phase II CheckMate 205 trial. An independent review committee assessed best overall response using the 2007 International Working Group response criteria. Trial PBMCs were collected just before the start of nivolumab (C1D1) and during therapy at cycle 2 day 1 and cycle 4 day 1. After peripheral blood was drawn into 8 mL Vacutainer Cell Preparation Tubes, PBMCs were isolated by centrifugation and then cryopreserved. Purified CD4+ and CD8+ fractions were generated only in cases for which an additional PBMC sample was available. Magnetically labelled cells were removed on LS columns in a quadroMACS separator, and the flow-through was collected as the purified fraction.

The chain links TRBV6-1 with TRBJ1-1; TRBD1 is a weak D gene call, 6 bases matching. Sequences were derived from CD4+ T cells from blood, sampled before the fourth cycle of nivolumab. The TCR originated in a human donor with classical Hodgkin lymphoma. The nucleotide sequence is TGTGCCAGCAGATCACACACAGGGATTAGGTCTGAAGCTTTCTTT. It translates to CASRSHTGIRSEAFF.